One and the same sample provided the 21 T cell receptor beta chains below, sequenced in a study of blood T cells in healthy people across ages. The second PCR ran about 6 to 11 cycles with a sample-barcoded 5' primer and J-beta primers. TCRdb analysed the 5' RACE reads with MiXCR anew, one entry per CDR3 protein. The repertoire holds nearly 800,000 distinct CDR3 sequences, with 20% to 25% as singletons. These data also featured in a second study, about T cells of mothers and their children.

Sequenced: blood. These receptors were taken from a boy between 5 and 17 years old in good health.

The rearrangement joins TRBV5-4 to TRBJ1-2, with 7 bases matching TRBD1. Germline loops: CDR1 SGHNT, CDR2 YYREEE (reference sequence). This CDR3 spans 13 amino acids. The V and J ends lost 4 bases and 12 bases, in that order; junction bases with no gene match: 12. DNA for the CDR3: TGTGCCAGCAGCCGAGACAGGGTTTGGAAGGACACCTTC. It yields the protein CASSRDRVWKDTF.

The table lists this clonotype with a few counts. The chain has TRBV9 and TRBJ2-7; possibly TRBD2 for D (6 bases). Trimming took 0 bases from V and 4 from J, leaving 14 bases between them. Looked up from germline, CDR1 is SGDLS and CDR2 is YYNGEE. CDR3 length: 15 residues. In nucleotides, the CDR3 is TGTGCCAGCAGCGTAGGGGGGACTGGGATGTACGAGCAGTACTTC. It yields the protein CASSVGGTGMYEQYF. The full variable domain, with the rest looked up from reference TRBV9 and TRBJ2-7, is DSGVTQTPKHLITATGQRVTLRCSPRSGDLSVYWYQQSLDQGLQFLIQYYNGEERAKGNILERFSAQQFPDLHSELNLSSLELGDSALYFCASSVGGTGMYEQYFGPGTRLTVT.

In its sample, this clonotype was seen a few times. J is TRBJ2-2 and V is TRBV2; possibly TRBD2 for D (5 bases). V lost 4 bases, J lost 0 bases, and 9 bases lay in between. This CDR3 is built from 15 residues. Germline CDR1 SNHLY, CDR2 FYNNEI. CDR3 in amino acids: CASSGQRTNTGELFF. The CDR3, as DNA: TGTGCCAGCAGTGGCCAGCGGACGAACACCGGGGAGCTGTTTTTT.

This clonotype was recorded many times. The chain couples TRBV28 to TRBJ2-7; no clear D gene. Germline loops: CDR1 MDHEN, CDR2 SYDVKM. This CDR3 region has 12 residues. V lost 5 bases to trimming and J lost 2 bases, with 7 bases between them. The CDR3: CASSPLAYEQYF. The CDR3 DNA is TGTGCCAGCAGTCCGCTTGCCTACGAGCAGTACTTC.

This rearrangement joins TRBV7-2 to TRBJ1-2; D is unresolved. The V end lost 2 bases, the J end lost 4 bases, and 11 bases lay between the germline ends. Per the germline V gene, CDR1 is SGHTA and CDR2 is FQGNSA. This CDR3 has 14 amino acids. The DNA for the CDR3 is TGTGCCAGCAGCTTACGGGATTACGGCTATGGCTACACCTTC. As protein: CASSLRDYGYGYTF.

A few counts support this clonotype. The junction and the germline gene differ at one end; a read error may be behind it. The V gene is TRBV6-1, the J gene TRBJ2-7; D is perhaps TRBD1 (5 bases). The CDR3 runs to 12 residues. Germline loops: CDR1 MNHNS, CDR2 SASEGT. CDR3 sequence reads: CALGAKPYEQYF. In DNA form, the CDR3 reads TGCGCCCTAGGGGCTAAACCCTACGAGCAGTACTTC.

The CDR3 DNA is TGTGCCAGTGATTGGGGGCAGAGGGGGCAAGAGACCCAGTACTTC. This encodes CASDWGQRGQETQYF. This chain connects TRBV28 to TRBJ2-1, with D maybe TRBD1 (6 bases). The J call may be wrong; the DNA end is better matched by TRBJ2-5. The CDR3 is made up of 15 amino acids. Germline loops: CDR1 MDHEN, CDR2 SYDVKM.

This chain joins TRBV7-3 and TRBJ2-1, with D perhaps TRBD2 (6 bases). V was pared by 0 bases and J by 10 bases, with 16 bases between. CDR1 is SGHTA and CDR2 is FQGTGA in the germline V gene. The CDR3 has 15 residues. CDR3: CASSLTAGPSGEQFF. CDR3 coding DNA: TGTGCCAGCAGCTTAACGGCGGGACCCTCGGGGGAGCAGTTCTTC.

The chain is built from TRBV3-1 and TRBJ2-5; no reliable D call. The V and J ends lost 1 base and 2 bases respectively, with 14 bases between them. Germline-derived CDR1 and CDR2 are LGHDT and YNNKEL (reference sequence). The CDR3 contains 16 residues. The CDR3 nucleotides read TGTGCCAGCAGCCAAGGGGAAGGGCCGGCACAAGAGACCCAGTACTTC. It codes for CASSQGEGPAQETQYF.

In nucleotides, the CDR3 is TGTGCCAGCAGCTTAATACCAGCGGGAGAAGGGAATGAGCAGTTCTTC. Amino acid sequence: CASSLIPAGEGNEQFF. The chain employs TRBV7-3 and TRBJ2-1; 8 nucleotides line up with TRBD2. This CDR3 is built from 16 residues. V lost 1 base, J lost 7 bases, and 9 bases stayed unmatched. Germline V gene sequence: CDR1 SGHTA, CDR2 FQGTGA.

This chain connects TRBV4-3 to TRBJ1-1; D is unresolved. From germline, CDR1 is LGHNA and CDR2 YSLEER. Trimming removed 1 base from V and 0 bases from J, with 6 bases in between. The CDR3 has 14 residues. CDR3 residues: CASSQVIMNTEAFF. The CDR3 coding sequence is TGCGCCAGCAGCCAAGTCATCATGAACACTGAAGCTTTCTTT.

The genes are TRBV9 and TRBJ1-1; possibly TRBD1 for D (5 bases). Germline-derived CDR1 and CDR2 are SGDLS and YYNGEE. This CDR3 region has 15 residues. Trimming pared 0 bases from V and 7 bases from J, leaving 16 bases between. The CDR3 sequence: CASSVEGSGRGEAFF. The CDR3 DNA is TGTGCCAGCAGCGTAGAGGGGTCAGGGAGAGGTGAAGCTTTCTTT.

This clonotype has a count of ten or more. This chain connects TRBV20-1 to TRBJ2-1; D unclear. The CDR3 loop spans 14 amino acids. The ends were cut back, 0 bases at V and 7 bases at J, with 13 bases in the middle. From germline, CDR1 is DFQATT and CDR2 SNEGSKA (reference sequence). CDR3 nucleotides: TGCAGTGCTAGAGATCCCCTACCGATAAATGAGCAGTTCTTC. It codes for CSARDPLPINEQFF.

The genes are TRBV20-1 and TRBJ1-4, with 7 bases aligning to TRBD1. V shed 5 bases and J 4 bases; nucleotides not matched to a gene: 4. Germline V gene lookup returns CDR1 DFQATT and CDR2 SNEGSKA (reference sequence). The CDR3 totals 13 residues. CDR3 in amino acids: CSASRDSNEKLFF. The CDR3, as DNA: TGCAGTGCTTCGAGGGACAGTAATGAAAAACTGTTTTTT.

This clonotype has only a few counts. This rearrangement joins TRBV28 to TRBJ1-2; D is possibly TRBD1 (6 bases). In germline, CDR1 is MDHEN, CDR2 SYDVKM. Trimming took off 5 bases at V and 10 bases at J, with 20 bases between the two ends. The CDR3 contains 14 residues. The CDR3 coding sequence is TGTGCCAGCAGTCTACAGGGAGTGTCGAATGACTACACCTTC. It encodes CASSLQGVSNDYTF.

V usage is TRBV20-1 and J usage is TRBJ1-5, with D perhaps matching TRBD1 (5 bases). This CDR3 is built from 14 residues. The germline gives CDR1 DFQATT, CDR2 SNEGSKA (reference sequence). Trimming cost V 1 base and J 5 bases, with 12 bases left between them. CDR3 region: CSARVVRDYQPQHF. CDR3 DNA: TGCAGTGCTAGAGTCGTCAGGGATTATCAGCCCCAGCATTTT.

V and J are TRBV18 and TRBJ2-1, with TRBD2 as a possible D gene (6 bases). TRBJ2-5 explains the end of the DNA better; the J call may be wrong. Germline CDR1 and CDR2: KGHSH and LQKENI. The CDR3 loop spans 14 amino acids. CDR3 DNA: TGTGCCAGCTCGGCCTCTAGCGAGCAAGAGACCCAGTACTTC. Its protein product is CASSASSEQETQYF.

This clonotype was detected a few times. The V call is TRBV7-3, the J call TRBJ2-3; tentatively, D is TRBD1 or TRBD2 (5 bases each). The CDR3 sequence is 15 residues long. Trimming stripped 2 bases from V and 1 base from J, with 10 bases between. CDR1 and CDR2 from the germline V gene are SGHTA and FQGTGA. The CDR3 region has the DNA TGTGCCAGCAGCTTATGGGACGCCGGCACAGATACGCAGTATTTT. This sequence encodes CASSLWDAGTDTQYF.

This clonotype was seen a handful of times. The CDR3 loop is CASSPRAGTPLSSYNEQFF. The CDR3 DNA follows: TGTGCCAGCAGCCCCCGGGCCGGGACTCCCCTGAGCTCCTACAATGAGCAGTTCTTC. The rearrangement joins TRBV7-9 to TRBJ2-1; a weak D match, TRBD2 (6 bases). Trimming cost V 5 bases and J 0 bases, with 23 bases left between them. CDR3 size: 19 residues. Germline V CDR1 and CDR2: SEHNR, FQNEAQ (reference sequence).

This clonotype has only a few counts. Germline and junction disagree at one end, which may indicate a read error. CDR3 loop: CASSQEGLAGVDTQYF. CDR3 bases: TGCGCCAGCAGTCAAGAAGGGCTAGCGGGAGTAGATACGCAGTATTTT. The chain couples TRBV4-3 to TRBJ2-3, with TRBD2 matching 10 bases. The CDR3 length is 16 residues. CDR1 and CDR2 (germline): LGHNA, YSLEER.

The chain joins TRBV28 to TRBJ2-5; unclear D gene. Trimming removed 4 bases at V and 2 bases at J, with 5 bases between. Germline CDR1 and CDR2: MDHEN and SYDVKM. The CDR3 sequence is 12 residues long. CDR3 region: CASSWDQETQYF. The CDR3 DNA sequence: TGTGCCAGCAGTTGGGATCAAGAGACCCAGTACTTC.